The clone carrying this T cell receptor (beta chain) was observed many times. An oligonucleotide containing a UMI was ligated to the 3' end of TCR cDNA. Four PCR rounds used nested alpha and beta constant region primers plus the SP2 primer. MiXCR was run by TCRdb on the 5' RACE reads, yielding one entry per CDR3 protein. Seen here are roughly 48,000 distinct CDR3 sequences, approximately 4.5% observed once, and the top ten hold about 0.8%. This record belongs to a study of naive and memory T cell subsets. Germline loops: CDR1 MNHEY, CDR2 SMNVEV (reference sequence). This CDR3 spans 14 amino acids. Trimming cost V 0 bases and J 8 bases; bases outside gene matches: 4.

The gene calls are TRBV27 and TRBJ2-1; 7 bases are a match to TRBD1. This TCR was sampled from a female donor in good health. The CDR3 region is CASSLSSGGDEQFF. In DNA form, the CDR3 reads TGTGCCAGCAGTTTATCGTCAGGGGGTGATGAGCAGTTCTTC.